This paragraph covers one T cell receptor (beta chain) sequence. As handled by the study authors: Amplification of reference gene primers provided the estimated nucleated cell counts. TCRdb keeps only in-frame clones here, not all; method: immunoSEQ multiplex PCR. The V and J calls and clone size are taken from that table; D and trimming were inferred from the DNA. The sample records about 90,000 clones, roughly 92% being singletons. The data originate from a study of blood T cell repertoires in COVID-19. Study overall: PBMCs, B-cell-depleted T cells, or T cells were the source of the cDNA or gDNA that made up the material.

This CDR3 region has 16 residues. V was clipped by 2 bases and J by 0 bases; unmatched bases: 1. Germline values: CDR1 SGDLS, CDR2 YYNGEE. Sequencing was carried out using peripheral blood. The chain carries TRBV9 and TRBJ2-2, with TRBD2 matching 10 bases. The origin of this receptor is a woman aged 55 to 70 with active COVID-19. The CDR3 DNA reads TGTGCCAGCAGCGTGCTAGCGGGAGCGAACACCGGGGAGCTGTTTTTT. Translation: CASSVLAGANTGELFF.